This T cell receptor (beta chain) was profiled in a study of blood T cell repertoires in COVID-19. Germline loops: CDR1 SEHNR, CDR2 FQNEAQ (reference sequence). The CDR3 loop spans 13 amino acids. With V trimmed by 7 bases and J by 3 bases, 2 bases remained unmatched. The data were produced by immunoSEQ multiplex PCR, yet TCRdb's version contains in-frame clones alone and is incomplete. In the table there are around 310,000 clones, roughly 91% of which are singletons. This receptor was identified in a woman aged 25-40 years who had recovered from COVID-19. This sequence joins TRBV7-9 and TRBJ2-2; 7 nucleotides match TRBD1. The sequencing sample was made of PBMCs or T cells enriched from blood (not recorded which). The DNA for the CDR3 is TGTGCCAGCAATGACAGGGACACCGGGGAGCTGTTTTTT. Amino acid sequence: CASNDRDTGELFF.